This T cell receptor beta chain was documented in a study of Ad26.COV2.S vaccination and SARS-CoV-2 variants (dated by TCRdb to the early 2020s). For context, the study as a whole: Donors in the vaccine arm were drawn from COV1001, a phase I-IIa trial of Ad26.COV2.S in healthy adults that was multicentre, randomized, double-blind and placebo-controlled. Participants in the trial were split at random into five groups of five each, receiving low-dose or high-dose Ad26.COV2.S once or twice, or else placebo on both occasions. Investigators remained blinded to trial group allocation during experiments and outcome assessment. TCRbeta repertoire sequencing was used to assess the specificity and breadth of SARS-CoV-2-reactive T cell receptors after Ad26.COV2.S vaccination. A total of approximately 30 samples were included in the TCR-sequenced set, comprising 19 Ad26.COV2.S vaccine recipients, 5 placebo recipients and 8 SARS-CoV-2 convalescent individuals. Ad26.COV2.S was administered intramuscularly at 5 x 10^10 or 1 x 10^11 viral particles, either as a single shot or as two shots given 56 days apart. Study-wide conclusions, independent of this receptor: After vaccination, spike-specific CD8+ and CD4+ T cell responses were reported to show substantial breadth. Spike-specific TCR breadth was higher in Ad26.COV2.S recipients than in placebo recipients (P = 0.0014). Vaccine and placebo recipients had comparable non-spike TCR breadth, which fits with the vaccine containing only spike. It was noted by the authors that total T cell responses may have been underestimated by the TCR breadth and depth analyses. The study was not powered for comparison of responses between vaccine doses or regimens.

This specimen's treatment or condition label, interpreted: some 19 received Ad26.COV2.S at low or high dose, single or two shots; 5 received placebo; per-sample allocation not given. Repertoires of vaccine and placebo recipients were sequenced from samples collected on day 63 after the first injection. Between 29 July and 7 August 2020, Cohort 1b enrolled some 25 adults aged 18-55 years at one site in Boston, USA. Ad26.COV2.S consisted of a replication-incompetent adenovirus type 26 vector by which a prefusion-stabilized SARS-CoV-2 spike protein from the original Wuhan strain was expressed. Details on this clone: The clone's antigen remains unknown. Base quality data are lacking; no much larger clone is found one base away.

Trimming costs V 3 bases and J 2 bases, and their ends lie 10 bases apart. Counted from cysteine to phenylalanine, this CDR3 has 14 amino acids. The DNA shown is the 42-base CDR3, in frame from base 1. CDR1 and CDR2 are read off the germline V gene as SGHAT and FQNNGV. The immunoSEQ Assay was the method used to sequence TCRbeta CDR3 regions. After extraction, genomic DNA underwent amplification by bias-controlled multiplex PCR, followed by high-throughput sequencing. In the original analysis: Collapsing and filtering of sequences were performed to quantify the absolute abundance of each unique TCRbeta CDR3 region. Usable DNA was measured by amplifying reference genes present in all nucleated cells, and TCRbeta template counts were normalized to that usable DNA to estimate T cell fraction. Repertoire TCRs were annotated as SARS-CoV-2-specific by exact matching of V gene, CDR3 amino acid sequence and J gene to a known reactive TCR set. The reference SARS-CoV-2 TCR set was derived from MIRA and filtered for enrichment in COVID-19-positive ImmuneCODE repertoires, a step that removed public or cross-reactive TCRs. Using the MIRA antigens, annotated TCRs were further analysed by specific ORF or by position within an ORF. Depth was the summed frequency of annotated unique rearrangements, while breadth was defined as annotated unique rearrangements over total unique productive rearrangements. TCR breadth was compared between groups using two-sided Wilcoxon rank-sum tests. Not all clones reach the TCRdb copy of this immuneACCESS table, which keeps in-frame sequences only. Checked studies attribute under half of the gap to unresolved V genes and leave the rest unexplained. The V and J calls and clone size are taken from that table; D and trimming were inferred from the DNA. This sample is represented by about 350,000 clones; around nine tenths of them were singletons. The ten most abundant clones make up roughly 5% of the sample.

The sequences come from peripheral blood, collected in a trial of Ad26.COV2.S vaccine versus placebo. This receptor chain uses TRBV11-2 and TRBJ1-1; no D gene is confidently identified. The sequence came from a person aged 18-60 years who received the Ad26.COV2.S COVID-19 vaccine or a placebo. CDR3 sequence: CASSLSSANTEAFF. The nucleotide sequence reads TGTGCCAGCAGCTTGTCGTCCGCTAACACTGAAGCTTTCTTT. Extended through the reference TRBV11-2 and TRBJ1-1 proteins, this CDR3 yields the full variable domain: EAGVAQSPRYKIIEKRQSVAFWCNPISGHATLYWYQQILGQGPKLLIQFQNNGVVDDSQLPKDRFSAERLKGVDSTLKIQPAKLEDSAVYLCASSLSSANTEAFFGQGTRLTVV.